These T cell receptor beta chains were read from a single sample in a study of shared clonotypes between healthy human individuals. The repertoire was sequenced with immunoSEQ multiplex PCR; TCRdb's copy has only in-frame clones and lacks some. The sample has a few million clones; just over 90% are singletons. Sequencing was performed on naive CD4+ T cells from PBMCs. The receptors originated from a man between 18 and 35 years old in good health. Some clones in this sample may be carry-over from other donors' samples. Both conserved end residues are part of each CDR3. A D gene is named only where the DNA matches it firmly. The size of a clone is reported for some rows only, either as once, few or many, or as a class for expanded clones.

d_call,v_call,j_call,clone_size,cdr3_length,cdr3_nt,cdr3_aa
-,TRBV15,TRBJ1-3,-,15,TGTGCCACCAGCAGAGATCAGGCATTTGGAAACACCATATATTTT,CATSRDQAFGNTIYF
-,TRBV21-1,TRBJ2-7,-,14,TGTGCCAGCAGCATCAGGGCGAGCTCCTACGAGCAGTACTTC,CASSIRASSYEQYF
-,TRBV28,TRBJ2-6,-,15,TGTGCCTCCGGGGGACTCTCTGTGGGGGCCAACGTCCTGACTTTC,CASGGLSVGANVLTF
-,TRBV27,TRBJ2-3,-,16,TGTGCCAGCAGTCCTTCTAGGGGGTGGAGCACAGATACGCAGTATTTT,CASSPSRGWSTDTQYF
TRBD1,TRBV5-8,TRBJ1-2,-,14,TGTGCCAGCAGCGCGACAGGGGTGTTTTATGGCTACACCTTC,CASSATGVFYGYTF
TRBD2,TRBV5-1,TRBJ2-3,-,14,TGCGCCAGCAGCTCAGTAGCGGGAGCAGATACGCAGTATTTT,CASSSVAGADTQYF
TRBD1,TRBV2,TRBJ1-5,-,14,TGTGCCAGCAGTGCGGGACAGGGCGGGCAGCCCCAGCATTTT,CASSAGQGGQPQHF
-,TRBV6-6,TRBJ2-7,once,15,TGTGCCAGCAGTCCCCAGGTTCTGGCGGTAAACGAGCAGTACTTC,CASSPQVLAVNEQYF
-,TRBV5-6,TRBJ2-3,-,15,TGTGCCAGCAGCGAGTCTAGTCACGAAACAGATACGCAGTATTTT,CASSESSHETDTQYF
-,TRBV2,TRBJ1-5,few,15,TGTGCCAGCAGTGGGCAGGGTGGGAGCAATCAGCCCCAGCATTTT,CASSGQGGSNQPQHF
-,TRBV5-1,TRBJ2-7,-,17,TGCGCCAGCAGCTCCCGTTCAAGCGGAGGGAGCTCCTACGAGCAGTACTTC,CASSSRSSGGSSYEQYF
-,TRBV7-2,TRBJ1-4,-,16,TGTGCCAGCAGCTTAGCGTCCGGGGCGCCTAATGAAAAACTGTTTTTT,CASSLASGAPNEKLFF
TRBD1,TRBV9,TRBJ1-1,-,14,TGTGCCAGCAGCCAAACAGGGGCGAACACTGAAGCTTTCTTT,CASSQTGANTEAFF
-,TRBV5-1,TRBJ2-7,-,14,TGCGCCAGCAGCTTACCGGAGGGCTCCTACGAGCAGTACTTC,CASSLPEGSYEQYF
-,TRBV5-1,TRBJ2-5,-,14,TGCGCCAGCAGCTTCGGGGACACCCAAGAGACCCAGTACTTC,CASSFGDTQETQYF
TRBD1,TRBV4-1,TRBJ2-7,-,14,TGCGCCAGCAGACCTTCGGGACAGGGATACGAGCAGTACTTC,CASRPSGQGYEQYF
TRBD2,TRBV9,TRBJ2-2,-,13,TGTGCCAGCAGCGCTACTAGCGGAGGGGAGCTGTTTTTT,CASSATSGGELFF
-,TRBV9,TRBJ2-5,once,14,TGTGCCAGCAGCCGCGGCAGCCAGGGGGAGACCCAGTACTTC,CASSRGSQGETQYF
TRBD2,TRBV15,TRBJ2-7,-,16,TGTGCCACCAGCCCTAGGGAGGGAGGCTTCTCCTACGAGCAGTACTTC,CATSPREGGFSYEQYF
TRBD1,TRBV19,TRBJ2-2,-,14,TGTGCCAGTAGTCGGGACAGAAGCACCGGGGAGCTGTTTTTT,CASSRDRSTGELFF
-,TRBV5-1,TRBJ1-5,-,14,TGCGCCAGCAGCTTGGCCGGGGGTACTCAGCCCCAGCATTTT,CASSLAGGTQPQHF
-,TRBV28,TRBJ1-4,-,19,TGTGCCAGCAGTTTAGGTATATTGTCCGGGGGCGAAACTAATGAAAAACTGTTTTTT,CASSLGILSGGETNEKLFF
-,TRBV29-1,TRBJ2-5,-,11,TGCAGCGTTGGCACCAGGGAGACCCAGTACTTC,CSVGTRETQYF
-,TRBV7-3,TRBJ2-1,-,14,TGTGCCAGCAGCCCGGTCTCGCTGGGTAATGAGCAGTTCTTC,CASSPVSLGNEQFF
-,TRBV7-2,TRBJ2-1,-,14,TGTGCCAGCAGCTTAGCGGGCACCTACAATGAGCAGTTCTTC,CASSLAGTYNEQFF
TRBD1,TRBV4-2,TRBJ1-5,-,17,TGTGCCAGCAGCCAAGTGATCGGGACAGATGACAATCAGCCCCAGCATTTT,CASSQVIGTDDNQPQHF
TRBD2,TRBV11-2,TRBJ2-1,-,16,TGTGCCAGCAGCCCCCACCCCCCTAGCGGGTACAATGAGCAGTTCTTC,CASSPHPPSGYNEQFF
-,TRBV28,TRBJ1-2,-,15,TGTGCCAGCAGTTCCCGGACCGTCACCCCCTATGGCTACACCTTC,CASSSRTVTPYGYTF
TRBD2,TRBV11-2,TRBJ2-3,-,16,TGTGCCAGCAGCAGAGGACTAGCGGGCGGCACAGATACGCAGTATTTT,CASSRGLAGGTDTQYF
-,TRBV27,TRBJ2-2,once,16,TGTGCCAGCAGTTCGACACACCTCGCGAACACCGGGGAGCTGTTTTTT,CASSSTHLANTGELFF
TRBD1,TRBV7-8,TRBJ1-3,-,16,TGTGCCAGCAGCTGGCAGGGGGCAGTCGGCGGAAACACCATATATTTT,CASSWQGAVGGNTIYF
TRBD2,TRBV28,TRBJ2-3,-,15,TGTGCCAGCAGTTTCTTACGGGGGGGGGCCGATACGCAGTATTTT,CASSFLRGGADTQYF
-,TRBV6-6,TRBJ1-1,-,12,TGTGCCAGCAGTTATCGGACGATTGAAGCTTTCTTT,CASSYRTIEAFF
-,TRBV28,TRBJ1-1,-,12,TGTGCCAGCGGTCCGTTGAACACTGAAGCTTTCTTT,CASGPLNTEAFF
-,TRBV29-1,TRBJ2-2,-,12,TGCAGCGTCGGCGGGAACACCGGGGAGCTGTTTTTT,CSVGGNTGELFF
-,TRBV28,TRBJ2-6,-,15,TGTGCCAGCAGTTTAGATCGGCTGTCACGACTCGTCCTGACTTTC,CASSLDRLSRLVLTF
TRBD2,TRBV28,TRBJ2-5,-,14,TGTGCCAGCAGGCCGGGGGGGAGGTATAGGACCCAGTACTTC,CASRPGGRYRTQYF
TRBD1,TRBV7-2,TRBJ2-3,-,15,TGTGCCAGCAGCCCCGGACAGGGGAGCGGAGATACGCAGTATTTT,CASSPGQGSGDTQYF
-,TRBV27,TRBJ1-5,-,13,TGTGCCAGCAGTTTGGGGACGGAACAGCCCCAGCATTTT,CASSLGTEQPQHF
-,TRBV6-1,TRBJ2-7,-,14,TGTGCCAGCGGCGGGCCAATTACAGGTTACGAGCAGTACTTC,CASGGPITGYEQYF